These T cell receptor beta chains were read from a single sample in a study of shared clonotypes between healthy human individuals. Libraries were prepared by immunoSEQ multiplex PCR; TCRdb keeps only in-frame clonotypes and omits some of them. The sample yields under 1 million clones, 80% to 95% seen once. The source material was naive CD8+ T cells sorted from blood. These receptors all stem from a man aged 30 to 39 in good health. The CDR3 runs from the conserved cysteine through the conserved F or W. D genes are given only for firm matches. The size entry is marked missing in some rows and otherwise reads once, few, many or a size class.

CDR3: CASSYWLAGGPDTQYF
DNA: TGTGCCAGCAGTTACTGGCTAGCGGGAGGGCCAGATACGCAGTATTTT
V: TRBV6-6
J: TRBJ2-3
D: TRBD2
size: NA

CDR3: CAIGGAEPYNEQFF
DNA: TGTGCCATAGGGGGGGCTGAGCCCTACAATGAGCAGTTCTTC
V: TRBV28
J: TRBJ2-1
D: NA
size: NA

CDR3: CASSPQGIQETQYF
DNA: TGTGCCAGCAGCCCACAGGGAATCCAAGAGACCCAGTACTTC
V: TRBV27
J: TRBJ2-5
D: NA
size: NA

CDR3: CSVDSGRDGYTF
DNA: TGCAGCGTTGATTCCGGGCGAGATGGCTACACCTTC
V: TRBV29-1
J: TRBJ1-2
D: NA
size: NA

CDR3: CASSGNTIYF
DNA: TGTGCCAGCTCTGGAAACACCATATATTTT
V: TRBV9
J: TRBJ1-3
D: NA
size: NA

CDR3: CASSSPGTDYEQYF
DNA: TGTGCCAGCAGCTCCCCCGGGACAGATTACGAGCAGTACTTC
V: TRBV7-9
J: TRBJ2-7
D: TRBD1
size: NA

CDR3: CASSRARNTEAFF
DNA: TGTGCCAGCAGTCGGGCCAGGAACACTGAAGCTTTCTTT
V: TRBV6-1
J: TRBJ1-1
D: NA
size: NA

CDR3: CASSSREGPDNEQFF
DNA: TGTGCCAGCAGCTCAAGGGAGGGACCCGATAATGAGCAGTTCTTC
V: TRBV11-3
J: TRBJ2-1
D: TRBD2
size: NA

CDR3: CASSEAGTGYGYTF
DNA: TGTGCCAGCAGTGAGGCCGGGACCGGCTATGGCTACACCTTC
V: TRBV27
J: TRBJ1-2
D: NA
size: NA

CDR3: CASSLTQETEAFF
DNA: TGTGCCAGCAGTTTGACCCAGGAGACTGAAGCTTTCTTT
V: TRBV27
J: TRBJ1-1
D: NA
size: NA

CDR3: CASSLSGASYEQYF
DNA: TGTGCCAGCAGCTTAAGCGGGGCAAGCTACGAGCAGTACTTC
V: TRBV7-9
J: TRBJ2-7
D: TRBD2
size: NA

CDR3: CASSLDRVLLAENTGELFF
DNA: TGTGCCAGCAGCTTGGACAGGGTGTTACTAGCGGAGAACACCGGGGAGCTGTTTTTT
V: TRBV16
J: TRBJ2-2
D: NA
size: NA

CDR3: CASSYTGIVYEQYF
DNA: TGCGCCAGCAGCTATACGGGAATCGTGTACGAGCAGTACTTC
V: TRBV5-1
J: TRBJ2-7
D: NA
size: NA

CDR3: CASTTGGSYEQYF
DNA: TGTGCCAGCACCACGGGGGGCTCCTACGAGCAGTACTTC
V: TRBV6-6
J: TRBJ2-7
D: TRBD2
size: NA

CDR3: CASSPLWSAGNSYEQYF
DNA: TGTGCCAGCAGTCCCCTTTGGTCCGCAGGGAACAGCTACGAGCAGTACTTC
V: TRBV28
J: TRBJ2-7
D: NA
size: NA

CDR3: CASSFTGTRQDEQFF
DNA: TGTGCCAGCAGTTTTACGGGAACTCGACAGGATGAGCAGTTCTTC
V: TRBV27
J: TRBJ2-1
D: NA
size: NA

CDR3: CASSSTGFGETQYF
DNA: TGTGCCAGCAGCTCGACAGGGTTTGGGGAGACCCAGTACTTC
V: TRBV11-3
J: TRBJ2-5
D: TRBD1
size: NA

CDR3: CASSLSTVLSKNIQYF
DNA: TGTGCCAGCAGTTTATCGACAGTCTTGTCCAAAAACATTCAGTACTTC
V: TRBV27
J: TRBJ2-4
D: NA
size: NA

CDR3: CATSPGGRGRSYEQYF
DNA: TGTGCCACCAGCCCCGGGGGCAGGGGGCGATCCTACGAGCAGTACTTC
V: TRBV15
J: TRBJ2-7
D: TRBD1
size: NA

CDR3: CVSSFGTGTYEQYF
DNA: TGTGTCAGCAGTTTCGGGACAGGGACCTACGAGCAGTACTTC
V: TRBV27
J: TRBJ2-7
D: TRBD1
size: NA

CDR3: CASSLAPGGYEQYF
DNA: TGTGCCAGCAGCCTGGCCCCGGGGGGATACGAGCAGTACTTC
V: TRBV2
J: TRBJ2-7
D: TRBD2
size: NA

CDR3: CASSYSREDPEAFF
DNA: TGTGCCAGCAGTTACTCAAGGGAGGATCCCGAAGCTTTCTTT
V: TRBV6-5
J: TRBJ1-1
D: NA
size: NA

CDR3: CASSSSAWEALFHEQYF
DNA: TGTGCCAGCAGCTCCTCCGCGTGGGAAGCACTGTTCCACGAGCAGTACTTC
V: TRBV7-2
J: TRBJ2-7
D: NA
size: once

CDR3: CASSFSWASGSGADTQYF
DNA: TGTGCCAGCAGTTTTTCGTGGGCTAGCGGGAGCGGGGCAGATACGCAGTATTTT
V: TRBV28
J: TRBJ2-3
D: TRBD2
size: NA

CDR3: CASSPETGRVSGNTIYF
DNA: TGCGCCAGCAGCCCAGAGACAGGGAGAGTGTCAGGAAACACCATATATTTT
V: TRBV5-1
J: TRBJ1-3
D: TRBD1
size: NA

CDR3: CSVDLTGRYEQYF
DNA: TGCAGCGTCGACCTGACAGGGAGATACGAGCAGTACTTC
V: TRBV29-1
J: TRBJ2-7
D: TRBD1
size: NA

CDR3: CATSRGSSGTYNEQFF
DNA: TGTGCCACCAGCAGAGGATCTAGCGGGACCTACAATGAGCAGTTCTTC
V: TRBV15
J: TRBJ2-1
D: TRBD2
size: NA

CDR3: CASSVAPGGLNEKLFF
DNA: TGTGCCAGCAGCGTAGCCCCTGGCGGACTTAATGAAAAACTGTTTTTT
V: TRBV9
J: TRBJ1-4
D: NA
size: NA

CDR3: CASFEGDTGELFF
DNA: TGTGCCAGCTTCGAGGGAGACACCGGGGAGCTGTTTTTT
V: TRBV6-1
J: TRBJ2-2
D: NA
size: NA

CDR3: CASSQGQGSDEQFF
DNA: TGTGCCAGCAGCCAGGGACAGGGTTCCGATGAGCAGTTCTTC
V: TRBV5-4
J: TRBJ2-1
D: TRBD1
size: once

CDR3: CASSPDLRDEQYF
DNA: TGCGCCAGCAGCCCGGACCTAAGGGACGAGCAGTACTTC
V: TRBV4-1
J: TRBJ2-7
D: NA
size: NA

CDR3: CASSPGDSNQPQHF
DNA: TGTGCCAGCAGCCCGGGTGATAGCAATCAGCCCCAGCATTTT
V: TRBV5-8
J: TRBJ1-5
D: NA
size: NA

CDR3: CATTPGGTEAFF
DNA: TGTGCCACCACACCCGGGGGCACTGAAGCTTTCTTT
V: TRBV15
J: TRBJ1-1
D: NA
size: NA

CDR3: CASRVAYQETQYF
DNA: TGTGCCAGCAGGGTGGCGTACCAAGAGACCCAGTACTTC
V: TRBV28
J: TRBJ2-5
D: NA
size: NA

CDR3: CAWSVQVTGETQYF
DNA: TGTGCCTGGAGTGTACAAGTAACGGGGGAGACCCAGTACTTC
V: TRBV30
J: TRBJ2-5
D: NA
size: few

CDR3: CASSESWAGDVETQYF
DNA: TGTGCCAGCAGTGAATCTTGGGCGGGAGATGTGGAGACCCAGTACTTC
V: TRBV2
J: TRBJ2-5
D: TRBD2
size: NA

CDR3: CASRPGTSGTQYF
DNA: TGTGCCAGCAGGCCAGGGACTAGCGGTACGCAGTATTTT
V: TRBV7-9
J: TRBJ2-3
D: TRBD2
size: NA

CDR3: CASTVAGGVDTQYF
DNA: TGTGCCAGCACCGTAGCGGGAGGGGTAGATACGCAGTATTTT
V: TRBV21-1
J: TRBJ2-3
D: NA
size: NA

CDR3: CASSDGRVSYNEQFF
DNA: TGTGCCAGCAGCGACGGGAGGGTCTCCTACAATGAGCAGTTCTTC
V: TRBV11-2
J: TRBJ2-1
D: TRBD2
size: NA

CDR3: CASRGSQKKETQYF
DNA: TGTGCCAGCCGGGGGAGTCAAAAAAAAGAGACCCAGTACTTC
V: TRBV5-8
J: TRBJ2-5
D: NA
size: NA

CDR3: CASSLGTGSKKLFF
DNA: TGTGCCAGCAGCTTAGGAACAGGGTCAAAAAAACTGTTTTTT
V: TRBV13
J: TRBJ1-4
D: NA
size: NA

CDR3: CASSPSGSSYEQYF
DNA: TGTGCCAGCTCACCTAGCGGGAGCTCCTACGAGCAGTACTTC
V: TRBV18
J: TRBJ2-7
D: TRBD2
size: NA

CDR3: CATSRGTQYF
DNA: TGTGCCACTTCCAGGGGTACGCAGTATTTT
V: TRBV9
J: TRBJ2-3
D: NA
size: NA

CDR3: CASSQGHGGAYEQYF
DNA: TGTGCCAGCAGCCAAGGTCACGGGGGCGCCTACGAGCAGTACTTC
V: TRBV14
J: TRBJ2-7
D: NA
size: NA

CDR3: CAWSPTGDGNTIYF
DNA: TGTGCCTGGAGTCCCACGGGGGATGGAAACACCATATATTTT
V: TRBV30
J: TRBJ1-3
D: NA
size: NA

CDR3: CSVEDRNGYTF
DNA: TGCAGCGTTGAAGACAGAAACGGCTACACCTTC
V: TRBV29-1
J: TRBJ1-2
D: NA
size: NA

CDR3: CASSPAGSRWGQFF
DNA: TGTGCCAGCAGCCCCGCAGGGTCTAGGTGGGGGCAGTTCTTC
V: TRBV7-9
J: TRBJ2-1
D: NA
size: once

CDR3: CASSSIQGAGTEAFF
DNA: TGTGCCAGCAGCTCTATTCAGGGAGCGGGCACTGAAGCTTTCTTT
V: TRBV7-9
J: TRBJ1-1
D: NA
size: NA

CDR3: CASRRFIIAPQGDTGELFF
DNA: TGTGCCAGCAGACGATTTATTATTGCCCCACAGGGTGACACCGGGGAGCTGTTTTTT
V: TRBV7-8
J: TRBJ2-2
D: NA
size: NA

CDR3: CASSSGLTYEQYF
DNA: TGTGCCAGCAGTTCAGGACTAACTTACGAGCAGTACTTC
V: TRBV27
J: TRBJ2-7
D: NA
size: NA

CDR3: CASSFAGTSGRAYEQYF
DNA: TGTGCCAGCAGTTTTGCCGGGACTAGCGGGAGAGCTTACGAGCAGTACTTC
V: TRBV27
J: TRBJ2-7
D: TRBD2
size: once

CDR3: CAISFSPGKSSGANVLTF
DNA: TGTGCCATCAGTTTTTCCCCAGGGAAGAGCTCTGGGGCCAACGTCCTGACTTTC
V: TRBV10-3
J: TRBJ2-6
D: NA
size: NA

CDR3: CASSHATGGYEQYF
DNA: TGCGCCAGCAGCCACGCGACAGGGGGCTACGAGCAGTACTTC
V: TRBV4-1
J: TRBJ2-7
D: TRBD1
size: NA

CDR3: CASSELWEQFF
DNA: TGTGCCAGCAGTGAGTTATGGGAGCAGTTCTTC
V: TRBV6-1
J: TRBJ2-1
D: NA
size: NA

CDR3: CASSHEAQSSSYEQYF
DNA: TGCGCCAGCAGCCACGAGGCACAGAGTAGCTCCTACGAGCAGTACTTC
V: TRBV23-1
J: TRBJ2-7
D: NA
size: NA

CDR3: CASSLGAGSEQFF
DNA: TGTGCCAGCAGCTTGGGGGCGGGGAGTGAGCAGTTCTTC
V: TRBV5-5
J: TRBJ2-1
D: NA
size: NA

CDR3: CASSEGAGYGYTF
DNA: TGTGCCAGCAGTGAGGGTGCAGGGTATGGCTACACCTTC
V: TRBV25-1
J: TRBJ1-2
D: NA
size: NA

CDR3: CASSSDLGKNIQYF
DNA: TGTGCCAGCAGTTCGGACCTGGGCAAAAACATTCAGTACTTC
V: TRBV28
J: TRBJ2-4
D: NA
size: NA